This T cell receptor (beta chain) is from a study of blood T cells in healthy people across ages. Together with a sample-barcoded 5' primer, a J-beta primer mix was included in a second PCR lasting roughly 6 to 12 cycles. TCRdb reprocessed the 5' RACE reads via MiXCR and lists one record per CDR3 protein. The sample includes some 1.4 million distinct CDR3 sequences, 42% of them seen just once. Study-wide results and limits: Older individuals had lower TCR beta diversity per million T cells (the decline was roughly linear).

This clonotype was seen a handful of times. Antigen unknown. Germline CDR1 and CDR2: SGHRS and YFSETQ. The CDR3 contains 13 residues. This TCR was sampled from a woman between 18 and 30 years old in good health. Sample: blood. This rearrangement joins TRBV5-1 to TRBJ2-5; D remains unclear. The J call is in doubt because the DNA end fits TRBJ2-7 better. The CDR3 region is CASSLALLTEQYF. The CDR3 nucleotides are TGCGCCAGCAGCTTGGCCCTACTGACCGAGCAGTACTTC.